Below are 25 T cell receptor beta chains sequenced from a single sample in a study of blood T cell repertoires in COVID-19. The data were produced by immunoSEQ multiplex PCR, yet TCRdb's version contains in-frame clones alone and is incomplete. The repertoire consists of 95,000 to 100,000 clones, with 70% to 90% occurring once and the leading ten covering 9.5% to 13%. Material: peripheral blood. Receptor source: a woman aged 30 to 39 with acute or convalescent COVID-19.

J is TRBJ2-1 and V is TRBV28, with D perhaps matching TRBD1 (6 bases). Germline V CDR1 and CDR2: MDHEN, SYDVKM. Trimming shortened V by 4 bases and J by 6 bases, and 19 bases separated the two germline ends. There are 16 residues in the CDR3. The CDR3 here is CASSSPGQRGSNEQFF. CDR3 bases: TGTGCCAGCAGTTCTCCCGGACAGAGGGGATCCAATGAGCAGTTCTTC.

This clone came up once. The chain uses TRBV27 and TRBJ1-5, with D perhaps TRBD1 (5 bases). The CDR3 is made up of 14 amino acids. Germline values: CDR1 MNHEY, CDR2 SMNVEV (reference sequence). With 3 bases removed from V and 5 bases from J, the gap between germline ends came to 11 bases. The chain's CDR3 is CASSFNGGDQPQHF. DNA of the CDR3: TGTGCCAGCAGTTTCAACGGGGGGGATCAGCCCCAGCATTTT.

This clone appeared a single time. J is TRBJ1-1 and V is TRBV19; D not resolved. The V end lost 3 bases, the J end lost 6 bases, and 14 bases lay between the germline ends. This CDR3 has 14 amino acids. From germline, CDR1 is LNHDA and CDR2 SQIVND (reference sequence). DNA for the CDR3: TGTGCCAGTAGTATTGCTTTGGAGTCCGCTGAAGCTTTCTTT. Translated, it gives CASSIALESAEAFF.

V usage is TRBV29-1 and J usage is TRBJ2-7; 12 bases fit TRBD2. Germline assignment: CDR1 SQVTM and CDR2 ANQGSEA. This CDR3 has 13 amino acids. The V segment lost 3 bases and the J segment 6 bases; nucleotides outside the gene matches: 3. The CDR3 bases are TGCAGCGTTGAGCCTAGCGGGGGGGGCGAGCAGTACTTC. Translated, it gives CSVEPSGGGEQYF.

The chain carries TRBV27 and TRBJ1-2; the D gene is possibly TRBD1 (6 bases). The CDR3 consists of 13 residues. CDR1 and CDR2 from the germline V gene are MNHEY and SMNVEV (reference sequence). V was clipped by 2 bases and J by 7 bases, with 11 bases between them. This CDR3 is CASSLPQGRGYTF. The CDR3 nucleotides are TGTGCCAGCAGTTTACCACAGGGACGTGGCTACACCTTC.

CDR3 residues: CANGVGSYEQYF. The DNA of the CDR3 is TGTGCCAACGGAGTAGGCTCCTACGAGCAGTACTTC. The chain joins TRBV10-3 to TRBJ2-7; D call uncertain. Germline V gene data show CDR1 as ENHRY and CDR2 as SYGVKD. The CDR3 sequence is 12 residues long. Trimming left V 10 bases short and J 0 bases short, with 10 bases between.

The chain is built from TRBV5-5 and TRBJ2-7; 8 bases align to TRBD1. V was clipped by 4 bases and J by 2 bases; unmatched bases: 5. From germline, CDR1 is SGHKS and CDR2 YYEKEE (reference sequence). The CDR3 loop spans 14 amino acids. CDR3 region: CASSRDRGAYEQYF. For the CDR3, the DNA is TGTGCCAGCAGCCGCGACAGGGGCGCCTACGAGCAGTACTTC.

The rearrangement links TRBV7-8 to TRBJ1-6; possible D gene TRBD1, 6 bases. The germline V gene has CDR1 SGHVS and CDR2 FQNEAQ. The V and J ends lost 4 bases and 16 bases respectively, with 14 bases between them. There are 12 residues in the CDR3. CDR3 amino acids: CASSSRTDNLHF. The CDR3 coding sequence is TGTGCCAGCAGCTCCAGGACAGACAATCTCCACTTT.

V is TRBV3-1 (or the pseudogene TRBV3-2) and J is TRBJ2-7; D not certain. V shed 3 bases and J shed 3 bases, with 15 bases lying between them. Looked up from germline, CDR1 is LGHDT and CDR2 is YNNKEL (reference sequence). The CDR3 extends over 15 amino acids. CDR3 protein: CASSHHFEQNYEQYF. The CDR3 DNA reads TGTGCCAGCAGCCACCATTTCGAACAGAACTACGAGCAGTACTTC.

The chain carries TRBV10-1 and TRBJ2-7; D unclear. V was shortened by 4 bases and J by 3 bases, with 7 bases between the two germline ends. The CDR3 has 12 amino acids. The V gene's germline CDR1 is WNHNN and CDR2 SYGVQD (reference sequence). The DNA of the CDR3 is TGCGCCAGCAGTGTTAACAGCTACGAGCAGTACTTC. Translated, it gives CASSVNSYEQYF.

V usage is TRBV19 and J usage is TRBJ2-1; 11 positions agree with TRBD2. The V segment lost 4 bases and the J segment 4 bases; nucleotides outside the gene matches: 15. Germline CDR1 and CDR2: LNHDA and SQIVND (reference sequence). This CDR3 has 19 residues. The CDR3 loop is CASSTQIGLAGGNYNEQFF. In DNA form, the CDR3 reads TGTGCCAGTAGTACCCAGATAGGGCTAGCGGGGGGTAATTACAATGAGCAGTTCTTC.

V is TRBV6-6 and J is TRBJ2-1; 7 bases align to TRBD1. V lost 2 bases, J lost 7 bases, and 8 bases stayed unmatched. CDR3 size: 15 residues. In germline, CDR1 is MNHNY, CDR2 SVGAGI (reference sequence). CDR3 in amino acids: CASSYERTGENEQFF. In DNA, the CDR3 is TGTGCCAGCAGTTACGAGAGGACAGGAGAGAATGAGCAGTTCTTC.

V and J are TRBV7-9 and TRBJ2-2; 10 bases are a match to TRBD1. The CDR3 runs to 18 residues. Germline-derived CDR1 and CDR2 are SEHNR and FQNEAQ (reference sequence). V shed 5 bases, J shed 3 bases, and the junction held 12 bases outside the gene matches. The CDR3: CASSQGLPGQGYTGELFF. CDR3 in DNA: TGTGCCAGCAGCCAGGGGCTTCCGGGACAGGGGTACACCGGGGAGCTGTTTTTT.

The chain joins TRBV18 to TRBJ2-1, with D tentatively TRBD2 (6 bases). V shed 6 bases and J shed 9 bases, with 33 bases lying between them. Germline CDR1 is KGHSH and CDR2 is LQKENI. This CDR3 has 19 residues. The chain's CDR3 is CASSGRVQGKGGGAAEQFF. The CDR3 bases are TGTGCCAGCTCCGGAAGAGTGCAAGGGAAGGGCGGAGGGGCGGCTGAGCAGTTCTTC.

V gene TRBV6-1 combines with J gene TRBJ2-7; 7 positions match TRBD1. The CDR3 loop spans 14 amino acids. V shed 3 bases and J 2 bases; nucleotides not matched to a gene: 4. Germline V gene sequence: CDR1 MNHNS, CDR2 SASEGT. CDR3 nucleotide sequence: TGTGCCAGCAGTGACCCCGGGACAGCCTACGAGCAGTACTTC. This codes for CASSDPGTAYEQYF.

The J gene is TRBJ2-2, the V gene TRBV30; TRBD2 aligns across 12 bases. V gave up 2 bases and J gave up 7 bases; unmatched junction bases: 11. The CDR3 covers 17 residues. CDR1 and CDR2 from the germline V gene are GTSNPN and SVGIG (reference sequence). The CDR3 protein is CAWSLPSGGAWGGELFF. The CDR3 nucleotides are TGTGCCTGGAGTCTCCCTAGCGGGGGGGCCTGGGGCGGGGAGCTGTTTTTT.

This chain joins TRBV6-5 and TRBJ1-5; 8 nucleotides align to TRBD1. The J segment lost 4 bases and the V segment lost 6 bases, leaving 8 bases of the junction unmatched. Germline V gene lookup returns CDR1 MNHEY and CDR2 SVGAGI. There are 15 residues in the CDR3. The CDR3 sequence: CASSRGTGPNQPQHF. As DNA, the CDR3 is TGTGCCAGCAGCCGCGGGACAGGCCCAAATCAGCCCCAGCATTTT.

The J gene is TRBJ2-7, the V gene TRBV6-5; 8 bases match TRBD1. The V gene's germline CDR1 is MNHEY and CDR2 SVGAGI. After removal of 2 bases from V and 0 bases from J, the junction contained 3 bases not matched to a gene. The length of the CDR3 is 15 residues. CDR3 loop: CASSYVQGGSYEQYF. Written as DNA, the CDR3 is TGTGCCAGCAGTTACGTACAGGGGGGCTCCTACGAGCAGTACTTC.

This clone was picked up one time. The V call is TRBV3-1 (or the pseudogene TRBV3-2), the J call TRBJ1-3, with D possibly matching TRBD1 (6 bases). This CDR3 is 15 amino acids long. CDR1 is LGHDT, CDR2 YNNKEL, per germline (reference sequence). V shed 2 bases and J shed 1 base, with 9 bases lying between them. CDR3 region: CASSQRGGSGNTIYF. The CDR3 DNA sequence: TGTGCCAGCAGCCAACGAGGGGGATCTGGAAACACCATATATTTT.

The chain links TRBV29-1 to TRBJ2-7, with D tentatively TRBD1 (6 bases). From germline, CDR1 is SQVTM and CDR2 ANQGSEA. V lost 7 bases to trimming and J lost 2 bases, with 15 bases between them. This CDR3 spans 13 amino acids. The CDR3 region has the DNA TGCAGCGCTTCGACAGGTGGCACCTACGAGCAGTACTTC. Protein product: CSASTGGTYEQYF.

This chain connects TRBV7-8 to TRBJ1-3; tentatively, D is TRBD1 (6 bases). Trimming removed 5 bases at V and 4 bases at J, with 18 bases between. The CDR3 runs to 16 residues. Germline V gene sequence: CDR1 SGHVS, CDR2 FQNEAQ. The CDR3 nucleotides are TGTGCCAGCAGCCGAGGCACAGGGACGTACGGAAACACCATATATTTT. Its translation: CASSRGTGTYGNTIYF. Together with reference TRBV7-8 and TRBJ1-3, the CDR3 gives the full variable domain: GAGVSQSPRYKVAKRGQDVALRCDPISGHVSLFWYQQALGQGPEFLTYFQNEAQLDKSGLPSDRFFAERPEGSVSTLKIQRTQQEDSAVYLCASSRGTGTYGNTIYFGEGSWLTVV.

The rearrangement links TRBV27 to TRBJ2-7; TRBD2 matches at 8 bases. The CDR3 runs 15 residues. Losses at the gene ends were 1 base for V and 4 bases for J; bases not matched to a gene: 6. CDR1 MNHEY and CDR2 SMNVEV come from the germline V gene (reference sequence). CDR3 protein: CASSLYAGGPYEQYF. The CDR3 region has the DNA TGTGCCAGCAGTTTATATGCGGGGGGTCCATACGAGCAGTACTTC.

This sequence joins TRBV30 and TRBJ2-1; TRBD2 aligns across 10 bases. Germline CDR1 GTSNPN, CDR2 SVGIG (reference sequence). There are 14 residues in the CDR3. The V and J ends lost 2 bases and 7 bases, in that order; junction bases with no gene match: 5. The CDR3 sequence is CAWSPLAGVNEQFF. The DNA of the CDR3 is TGTGCCTGGAGTCCGCTAGCGGGGGTTAATGAGCAGTTCTTC.

V is TRBV18 and J is TRBJ1-3, with D possibly TRBD1 on 6 matching bases. The germline V gene encodes CDR1 KGHSH and CDR2 LQKENI. The CDR3 loop spans 17 amino acids. V was pared by 2 bases and J by 0 bases, with 14 bases between. DNA for the CDR3: TGTGCCAGCTCACCATTAGCAGGGGTTGTCTCTGGAAACACCATATATTTT. This codes for CASSPLAGVVSGNTIYF.

A few counts support this clone. The genes are TRBV18 and TRBJ1-5; possible D gene TRBD1, 5 bases. The V gene's germline CDR1 is KGHSH and CDR2 LQKENI. Trimming removed 0 bases at V and 5 bases at J, with 14 bases between. CDR3 length: 16 amino acids. The CDR3 region is CASSPPTYQGYQPQHF. CDR3 in DNA: TGTGCCAGCTCACCACCGACTTATCAGGGCTATCAGCCCCAGCATTTT.